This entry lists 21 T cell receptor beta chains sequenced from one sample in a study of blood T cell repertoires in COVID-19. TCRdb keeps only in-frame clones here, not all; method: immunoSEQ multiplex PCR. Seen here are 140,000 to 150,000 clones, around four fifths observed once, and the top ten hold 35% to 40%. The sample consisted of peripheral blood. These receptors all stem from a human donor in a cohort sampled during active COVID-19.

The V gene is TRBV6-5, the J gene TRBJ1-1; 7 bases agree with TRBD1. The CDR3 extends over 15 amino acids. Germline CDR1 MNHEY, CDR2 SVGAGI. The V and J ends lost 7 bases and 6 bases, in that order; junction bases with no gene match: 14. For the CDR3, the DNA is TGTGCCAGCACCTTACACGACAGGGCTAATGCTGAAGCTTTCTTT. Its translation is CASTLHDRANAEAFF.

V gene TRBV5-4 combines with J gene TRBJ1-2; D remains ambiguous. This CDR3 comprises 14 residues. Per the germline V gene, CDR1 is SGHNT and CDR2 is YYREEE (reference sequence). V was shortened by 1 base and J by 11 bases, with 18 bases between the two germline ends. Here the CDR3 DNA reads TGTGCCAGCAGCTTGATCAGCGACCGAAGACGTTACACCTTC. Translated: CASSLISDRRRYTF.

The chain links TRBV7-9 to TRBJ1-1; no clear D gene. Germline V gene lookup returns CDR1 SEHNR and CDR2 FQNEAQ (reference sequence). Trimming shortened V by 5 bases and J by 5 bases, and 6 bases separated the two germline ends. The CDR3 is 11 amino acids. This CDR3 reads CASSPQTEAFF. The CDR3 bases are TGTGCCAGCAGCCCTCAGACTGAAGCTTTCTTT.

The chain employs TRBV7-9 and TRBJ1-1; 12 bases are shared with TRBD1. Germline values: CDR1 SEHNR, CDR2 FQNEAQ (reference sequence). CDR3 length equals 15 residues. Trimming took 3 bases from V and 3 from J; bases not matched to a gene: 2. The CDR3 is CASSLGTGGYTEAFF. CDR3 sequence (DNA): TGTGCCAGCAGCTTGGGGACAGGGGGCTACACTGAAGCTTTCTTT.

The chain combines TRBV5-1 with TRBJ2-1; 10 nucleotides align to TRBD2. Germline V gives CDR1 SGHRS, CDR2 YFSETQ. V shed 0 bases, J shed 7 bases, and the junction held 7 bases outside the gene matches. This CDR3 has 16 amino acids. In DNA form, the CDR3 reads TGCGCCAGCAGCTTGGCCGAAAGACTAGCGGGTAATGAGCAGTTCTTC. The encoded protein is CASSLAERLAGNEQFF. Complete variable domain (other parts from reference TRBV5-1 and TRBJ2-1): KAGVTQTPRYLIKTRGQQVTLSCSPISGHRSVSWYQQTPGQGLQFLFEYFSETQRNKGNFPGRFSGRQFSNSRSEMNVSTLELGDSALYLCASSLAERLAGNEQFFGPGTRLTVL.

The CDR3 region has the DNA TGTGCCAGCAGTCCCCAGGGAGGGGAGCAGTTCTTC. Its translation is CASSPQGGEQFF. The V and J genes are TRBV6-5 and TRBJ2-1; TRBD2 matches at 7 bases. Germline trimming cut 5 bases from V and 10 bases from J; bases unmatched to any gene: 5. Germline V gene data show CDR1 as MNHEY and CDR2 as SVGAGI. The CDR3 length is 12 residues.

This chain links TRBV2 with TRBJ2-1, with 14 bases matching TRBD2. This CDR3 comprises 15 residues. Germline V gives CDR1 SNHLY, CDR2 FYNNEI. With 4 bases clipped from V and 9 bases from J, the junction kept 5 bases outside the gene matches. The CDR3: CASSGLAGGLVEQFF. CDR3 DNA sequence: TGTGCCAGCAGTGGACTAGCGGGGGGGCTAGTTGAGCAGTTCTTC.

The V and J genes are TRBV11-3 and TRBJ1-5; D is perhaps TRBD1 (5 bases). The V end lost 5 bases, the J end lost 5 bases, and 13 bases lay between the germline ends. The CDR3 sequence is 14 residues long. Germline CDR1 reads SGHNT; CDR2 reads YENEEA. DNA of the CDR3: TGTGCCAGCAGCAACCAGGGTTCCGATCAGCCCCAGCATTTT. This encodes CASSNQGSDQPQHF.

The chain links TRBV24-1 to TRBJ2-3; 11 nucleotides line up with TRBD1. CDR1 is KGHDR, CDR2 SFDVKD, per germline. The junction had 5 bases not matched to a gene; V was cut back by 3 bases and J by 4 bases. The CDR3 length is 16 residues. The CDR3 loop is CATSDGTGGRADTQYF. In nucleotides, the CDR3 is TGTGCCACCAGTGATGGGACAGGGGGGAGGGCAGATACGCAGTATTTT.

The CDR3 coding sequence is TGTGCCAGCTCACCACCGGGGGGGCGAGGAAATCAGCCCCAGCATTTT. Its protein product is CASSPPGGRGNQPQHF. The chain couples TRBV18 to TRBJ1-5; perhaps TRBD1 as D (6 bases). The CDR3 consists of 16 residues. The ends were cut back, 0 bases at V and 4 bases at J, with 13 bases in the middle. The germline gives CDR1 KGHSH, CDR2 LQKENI.

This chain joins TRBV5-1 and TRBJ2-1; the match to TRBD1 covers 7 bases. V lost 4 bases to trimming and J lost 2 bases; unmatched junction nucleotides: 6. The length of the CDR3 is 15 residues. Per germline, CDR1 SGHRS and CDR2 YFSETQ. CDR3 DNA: TGCGCCAGCAGCCCTACAGGGGACCCCTACAATGAGCAGTTCTTC. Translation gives CASSPTGDPYNEQFF.

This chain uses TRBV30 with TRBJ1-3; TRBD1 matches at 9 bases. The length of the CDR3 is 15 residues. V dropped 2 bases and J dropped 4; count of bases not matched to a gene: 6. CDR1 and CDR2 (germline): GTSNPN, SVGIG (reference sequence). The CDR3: CAWSLQGAGGNTIYF. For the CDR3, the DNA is TGTGCCTGGAGTCTACAGGGGGCAGGGGGAAACACCATATATTTT.

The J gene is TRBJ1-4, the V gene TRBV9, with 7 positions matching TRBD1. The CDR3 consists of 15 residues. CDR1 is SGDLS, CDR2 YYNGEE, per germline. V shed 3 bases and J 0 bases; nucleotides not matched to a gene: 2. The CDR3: CASSGGTATNEKLFF. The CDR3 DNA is TGTGCCAGCAGCGGAGGGACAGCAACTAATGAAAAACTGTTTTTT.

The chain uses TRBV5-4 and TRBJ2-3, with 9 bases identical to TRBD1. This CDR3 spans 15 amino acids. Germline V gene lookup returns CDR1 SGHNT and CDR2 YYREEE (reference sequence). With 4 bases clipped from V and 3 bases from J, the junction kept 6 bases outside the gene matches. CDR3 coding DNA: TGTGCCAGCAGCCCCCCGGGACAGGGAACAGATACGCAGTATTTT. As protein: CASSPPGQGTDTQYF. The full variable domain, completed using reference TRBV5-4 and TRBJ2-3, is ETGVTQSPTHLIKTRGQQVTLRCSSQSGHNTVSWYQQALGQGPQFIFQYYREEENGRGNFPPRFSGLQFPNYSSELNVNALELDDSALYLCASSPPGQGTDTQYFGPGTRLTVL.

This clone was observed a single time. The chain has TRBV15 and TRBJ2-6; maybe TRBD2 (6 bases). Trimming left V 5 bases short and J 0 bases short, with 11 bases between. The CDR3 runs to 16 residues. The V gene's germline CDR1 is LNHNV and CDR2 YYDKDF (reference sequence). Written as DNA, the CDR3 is TGTGCCACCAGCGTTGGAGGGAACTCTGGGGCCAACGTCCTGACTTTC. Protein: CATSVGGNSGANVLTF.

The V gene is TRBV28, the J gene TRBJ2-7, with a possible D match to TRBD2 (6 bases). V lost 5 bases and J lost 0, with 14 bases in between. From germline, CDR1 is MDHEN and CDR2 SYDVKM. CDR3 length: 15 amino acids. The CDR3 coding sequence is TGTGCCAGCAGTCGCGGGGATGGGAGCTCCTACGAGCAGTACTTC. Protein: CASSRGDGSSYEQYF.

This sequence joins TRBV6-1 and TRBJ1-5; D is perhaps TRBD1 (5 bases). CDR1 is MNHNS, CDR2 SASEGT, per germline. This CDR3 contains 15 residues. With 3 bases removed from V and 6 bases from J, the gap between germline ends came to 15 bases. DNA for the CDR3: TGTGCCAGCAGTGAGCGGCAGGGAGGTAGTCAGCCCCAGCATTTT. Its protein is CASSERQGGSQPQHF.

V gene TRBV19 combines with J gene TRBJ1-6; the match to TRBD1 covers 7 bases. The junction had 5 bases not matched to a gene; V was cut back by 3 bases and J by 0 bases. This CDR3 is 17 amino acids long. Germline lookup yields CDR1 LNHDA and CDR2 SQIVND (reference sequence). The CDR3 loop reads CASSIRQGYSYNSPLHF. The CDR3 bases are TGTGCCAGTAGTATCCGACAGGGATACTCCTATAATTCACCCCTCCACTTT.

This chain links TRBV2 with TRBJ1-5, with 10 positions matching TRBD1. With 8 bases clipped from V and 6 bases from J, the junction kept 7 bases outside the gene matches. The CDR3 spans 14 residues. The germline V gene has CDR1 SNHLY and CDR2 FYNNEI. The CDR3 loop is CASHDRGQGQPQHF. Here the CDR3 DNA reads TGTGCCAGCCATGACAGGGGGCAGGGTCAGCCCCAGCATTTT.

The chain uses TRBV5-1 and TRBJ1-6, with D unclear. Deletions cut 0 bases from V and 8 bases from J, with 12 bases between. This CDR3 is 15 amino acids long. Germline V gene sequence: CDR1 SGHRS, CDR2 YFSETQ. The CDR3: CASSLAEGSYSPLHF. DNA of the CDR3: TGCGCCAGCAGCTTGGCTGAGGGCAGCTATTCACCCCTCCACTTT. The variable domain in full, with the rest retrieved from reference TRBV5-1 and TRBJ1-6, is KAGVTQTPRYLIKTRGQQVTLSCSPISGHRSVSWYQQTPGQGLQFLFEYFSETQRNKGNFPGRFSGRQFSNSRSEMNVSTLELGDSALYLCASSLAEGSYSPLHFGNGTRLTVT.

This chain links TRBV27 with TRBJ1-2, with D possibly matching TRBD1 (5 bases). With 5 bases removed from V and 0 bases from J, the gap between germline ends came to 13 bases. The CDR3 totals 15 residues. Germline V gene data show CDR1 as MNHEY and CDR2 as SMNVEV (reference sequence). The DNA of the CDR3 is TGTGCCAGCAGTCTTCGACAGACCCCTAACTATGGCTACACCTTC. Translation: CASSLRQTPNYGYTF.